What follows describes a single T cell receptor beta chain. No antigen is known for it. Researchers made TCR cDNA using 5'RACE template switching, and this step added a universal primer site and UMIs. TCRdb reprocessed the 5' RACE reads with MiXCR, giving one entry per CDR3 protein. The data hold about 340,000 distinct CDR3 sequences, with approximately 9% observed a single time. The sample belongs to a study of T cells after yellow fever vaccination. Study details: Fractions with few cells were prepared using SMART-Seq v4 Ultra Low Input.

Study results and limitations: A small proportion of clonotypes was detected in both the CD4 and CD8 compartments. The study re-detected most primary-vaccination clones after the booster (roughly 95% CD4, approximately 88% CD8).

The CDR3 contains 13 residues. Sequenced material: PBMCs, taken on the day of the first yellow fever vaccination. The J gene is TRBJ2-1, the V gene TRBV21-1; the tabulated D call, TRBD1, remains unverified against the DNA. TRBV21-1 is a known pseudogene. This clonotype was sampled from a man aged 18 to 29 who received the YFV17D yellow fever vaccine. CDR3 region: CASIREGKNEQFF. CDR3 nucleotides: TGTGCCAGCATCCGGGAAGGGAAGAATGAGCAGTTCTTC.